This entry lists 17 T cell receptor beta chains sequenced from one sample in a study of blood T cells in healthy people across ages. Then a second PCR, running about 6 to 12 cycles, was carried out with a sample-barcoded 5' primer and a J-beta primer mix. TCRdb re-called the 5' RACE reads with MiXCR, one entry per CDR3 protein. The sample has about 1,000,000 distinct CDR3 sequences; roughly 45% are singletons. Sequenced material: blood. These receptors all stem from a woman aged 60-75 years in good health.

This clonotype has more than one count but fewer than ten. The chain carries TRBV27 and TRBJ2-3, with TRBD2 matching over 8 bases. This CDR3 contains 16 residues. CDR1 and CDR2 (germline): MNHEY, SMNVEV (reference sequence). J lost 1 base, V lost 5 bases, and 8 bases had no gene match. CDR3 sequence: CASSQTGTSRTDTQYF. CDR3 nucleotide sequence: TGTGCCAGCAGTCAAACCGGGACTAGTCGCACAGATACGCAGTATTTT.

V is TRBV27 and J is TRBJ2-7; 7 bases match TRBD1. In germline, CDR1 is MNHEY, CDR2 SMNVEV (reference sequence). The junction had 7 bases not matched to a gene; V was cut back by 8 bases and J by 3 bases. The CDR3 runs 13 residues. CDR3 nucleotides: TGTGCCAGCGGCCGGGACAGCCGCTACGAGCAGTACTTC. Translated, it gives CASGRDSRYEQYF.

This clonotype has a handful of counts. The V call is TRBV6-1, the J call TRBJ2-1; D is ambiguous. The CDR3 totals 14 residues. The V end was cut by 2 bases, the J end by 3 bases, with 8 bases between. The germline V gene encodes CDR1 MNHNS and CDR2 SASEGT. CDR3 amino acids: CASSEIGSYNEQFF. The DNA for the CDR3 is TGTGCCAGCAGTGAAATCGGCAGCTACAATGAGCAGTTCTTC.

V and J are TRBV13 and TRBJ2-7; 7 bases are shared with TRBD2. This CDR3 has 14 residues. Per germline, CDR1 PRHDT and CDR2 FYEKMQ (reference sequence). V was clipped by 3 bases and J by 2 bases; unmatched bases: 4. Here the CDR3 DNA reads TGTGCCAGCAGCTTTGGGACTACCACCTACGAGCAGTACTTC. Translating it yields CASSFGTTTYEQYF.

This rearrangement joins TRBV28 to TRBJ1-6; D call uncertain. The V end was cut by 4 bases, the J end by 3 bases, with 7 bases between. The CDR3 contains 14 residues. Germline CDR1 MDHEN, CDR2 SYDVKM. This CDR3 reads CASSSRYYNSPLHF. In DNA, the CDR3 is TGTGCCAGCAGTTCACGATACTATAATTCACCCCTCCACTTT.

This clonotype was found many times. This chain uses TRBV6-4 with TRBJ2-1; 9 bases map to TRBD2. The CDR3 consists of 15 residues. The V segment lost 2 bases and the J segment 8 bases; nucleotides outside the gene matches: 7. Germline V gene sequence: CDR1 MRHNA, CDR2 SNTAGT. CDR3 sequence reads: CASSDNSGSGYEQFF. DNA for the CDR3: TGTGCCAGCAGTGACAATAGCGGGAGTGGTTATGAGCAGTTCTTC.

This clonotype appeared once. The chain has TRBV11-2 and TRBJ2-3; no firm D call. The CDR3 is 16 residues long. Trimming pared 7 bases from V and 2 bases from J, leaving 19 bases between. Per germline, CDR1 SGHAT and CDR2 FQNNGV. CDR3 DNA: TGTGCCAGCACCGAAAGTACTACCGAATTCACAGATACGCAGTATTTT. This gives the protein CASTESTTEFTDTQYF.

This clonotype was detected many times. The rearrangement uses TRBV20-1 and TRBJ1-2, with 11 bases lining up with TRBD1. V was clipped by 7 bases and J by 5 bases; unmatched bases: 12. The CDR3 spans 15 residues. CDR1 and CDR2 (germline): DFQATT, SNEGSKA (reference sequence). The CDR3 loop is CSVGPRTGGNYGYTF. CDR3 DNA sequence: TGCAGTGTCGGGCCGCGGACAGGGGGCAATTATGGCTACACCTTC.

CDR3 loop: CAISVSDNYGYTF. The CDR3 DNA sequence: TGTGCCATCAGCGTTTCGGACAACTATGGCTACACCTTC. The V gene is TRBV10-3, the J gene TRBJ1-2; no definite D call. This CDR3 is 13 amino acids long. Germline CDR1 reads ENHRY; CDR2 reads SYGVKD. V was shortened by 6 bases and J by 2 bases, with 10 bases between the two germline ends.

In its sample, this clonotype was seen a few times. This chain connects TRBV5-1 to TRBJ2-7, with 12 bases fitting TRBD2. CDR1 is SGHRS and CDR2 is YFSETQ in the germline V gene. V trimming: 4 bases; J trimming: 8 bases; junction bases outside the gene matches: 7. There are 14 residues in the CDR3. The DNA of the CDR3 is TGCGCCAGCAGCACCGGGACTAGCGGGCCCCAGCAGTACTTC. Protein: CASSTGTSGPQQYF.

This clonotype turned up a few times. In DNA form, the CDR3 reads TGTGCCAGCAGGTTGGGGCTGGGGGGAGGCGAGCAGTACTTC. It is translated as CASRLGLGGGEQYF. This chain connects TRBV7-2 to TRBJ2-7; D might be TRBD2 (6 bases). V shed 6 bases and J shed 6 bases, with 18 bases lying between them. Germline V CDR1 and CDR2: SGHTA, FQGNSA. The CDR3 totals 14 residues. The full variable domain, in which reference TRBV7-2 and TRBJ2-7 provide the parts outside the CDR3, is GAGVSQSPSNKVTEKGKDVELRCDPISGHTALYWYRQSLGQGLEFLIYFQGNSAPDKSGLPSDRFSAERTGGSVSTLTIQRTQQEDSAVYLCASRLGLGGGEQYFGPGTRLTVT.

V and J are TRBV11-1 and TRBJ1-2; tentatively, D is TRBD1 (6 bases). CDR3 size: 13 residues. With 5 bases removed from V and 7 bases from J, the gap between germline ends came to 14 bases. Germline CDR1 and CDR2: SGHAT and FQDESV (reference sequence). The CDR3 protein is CASSPNNRAGYTF. The CDR3 nucleotides read TGTGCCAGCAGCCCAAACAACAGGGCTGGCTACACCTTC.

This clonotype was seen only a few times. This sequence joins TRBV6-5 and TRBJ2-1, with TRBD2 as a possible D gene (6 bases). V was clipped by 8 bases and J by 6 bases, with 17 bases between them. Germline V gene data show CDR1 as MNHEY and CDR2 as SVGAGI. The CDR3 spans 14 residues. The CDR3 region has the DNA TGTGCCAGCCAAAGGGGCTCCGGGGGCAATGAGCAGTTCTTC. Translation gives CASQRGSGGNEQFF.

This clonotype was detected only a few times. The CDR3 region has the DNA TGTGCCAGCAGCTTAGTCCCTCTGACTAGCGGGGCCTACGAGCAGTACTTC. Translation: CASSLVPLTSGAYEQYF. The J gene is TRBJ2-7, the V gene TRBV11-2, with TRBD2 matching 11 bases. The V and J ends lost 1 base and 2 bases, in that order; junction bases with no gene match: 7. The CDR3 spans 17 residues. The germline gives CDR1 SGHAT, CDR2 FQNNGV.

The V gene is TRBV2, the J gene TRBJ2-3; 7 bases are shared with TRBD1. The germline gives CDR1 SNHLY, CDR2 FYNNEI. The CDR3 is made up of 14 amino acids. V dropped 6 bases and J dropped 3; count of bases not matched to a gene: 6. CDR3 region: CASRGQGVTDTQYF. CDR3 coding DNA: TGTGCCAGCAGGGGGCAGGGGGTGACAGATACGCAGTATTTT.

The sample holds a few counts of this clonotype. The V and J genes are TRBV12-5 and TRBJ2-1; the D is unclear. Germline values: CDR1 LGHNT, CDR2 FRNRAP. Trimming removed 2 bases from V and 4 bases from J, with 9 bases in between. This CDR3 region has 14 residues. In nucleotides, the CDR3 is TGTGCTAGTGGTTTGATCGGCGAGTACAATGAGCAGTTCTTC. Residues: CASGLIGEYNEQFF.

This clonotype was seen only a few times. This chain joins TRBV13 and TRBJ2-5; D possibly corresponds to TRBD1 (5 bases). The CDR3 has 13 residues. Trimming removed 5 bases from V and 2 bases from J, with 9 bases in between. CDR1 and CDR2 from the germline V gene are PRHDT and FYEKMQ (reference sequence). Here the CDR3 reads CASSMGLQETQYF. The DNA for the CDR3 is TGTGCCAGCAGCATGGGGCTACAAGAGACCCAGTACTTC.